This T cell receptor (beta chain) was profiled in a study of shared clonotypes between healthy human individuals. Here immunoSEQ multiplex PCR was the method, and the copy in TCRdb shows in-frame clones only, minus some. The data contain 1.4 million to 1.5 million clones, roughly 95% of them singletons. This receptor was obtained from a man younger than 40 in good health. Sequencing was performed on naive CD4+ T cells sorted from blood. Indicated subset: CD45RA+ positively selected.

The CDR3 nucleotides are TGCGCCAGCAGCCAAGATTTATGGCGAGGCTACACCTTC. Translation: CASSQDLWRGYTF. This chain joins TRBV4-3 and TRBJ1-2; D not certain. V shed 0 bases and J shed 8 bases, with 10 bases lying between them. This CDR3 contains 13 residues. CDR1 and CDR2 from the germline V gene are LGHNA and YSLEER.